The T cell receptor (beta chain) described here comes from a study of T cells after yellow fever vaccination. Germline V gene sequence: CDR1 SEHNR, CDR2 FQNEAQ (reference sequence). V lost 5 bases and J lost 7; bases outside the gene matches: 8. This CDR3 has 14 residues. This clonotype was seen only once. TCRdb independently ran MiXCR on the 5' RACE reads; one entry per CDR3 protein. The sample lists a few hundred thousand distinct CDR3 sequences; about a sixth were seen once. The chain is built from TRBV7-9 and TRBJ2-1, with TRBD1 matching 7 bases. The receptor was derived from a man between 18 and 35 years old who received the YFV17D yellow fever vaccine. The starting material was PBMCs, obtained 5 to 6 days after the first yellow fever vaccination. The CDR3: CASSPGQVLNEQFF. DNA for the CDR3: TGTGCCAGCAGCCCAGGACAGGTGCTAAATGAGCAGTTCTTC.